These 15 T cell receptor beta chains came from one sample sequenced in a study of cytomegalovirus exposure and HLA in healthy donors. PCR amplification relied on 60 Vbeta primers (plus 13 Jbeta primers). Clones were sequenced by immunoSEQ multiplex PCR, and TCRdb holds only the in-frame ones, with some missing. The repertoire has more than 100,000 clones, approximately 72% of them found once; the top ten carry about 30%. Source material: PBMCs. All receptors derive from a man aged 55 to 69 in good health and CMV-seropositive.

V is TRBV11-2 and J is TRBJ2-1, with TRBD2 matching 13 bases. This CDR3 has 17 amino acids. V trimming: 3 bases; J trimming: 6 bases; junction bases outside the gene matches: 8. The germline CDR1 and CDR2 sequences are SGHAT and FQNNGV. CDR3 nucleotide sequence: TGTGCCAGCAGCTTGGGGGGCACTAGCGGGGGGGGCAATGAGCAGTTCTTC. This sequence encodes CASSLGGTSGGGNEQFF.

The CDR3 is CASSQTESGEQYF. CDR3 nucleotide sequence: TGTGCCAGCAGTCAGACGGAGAGTGGCGAGCAGTACTTC. The rearrangement joins TRBV25-1 to TRBJ2-7; D is uncertain. The CDR3 extends over 13 amino acids. CDR1 is MGHDK and CDR2 is SYGVNS in the germline V gene. V was trimmed by 5 bases and J by 6 bases, leaving 14 bases between them.

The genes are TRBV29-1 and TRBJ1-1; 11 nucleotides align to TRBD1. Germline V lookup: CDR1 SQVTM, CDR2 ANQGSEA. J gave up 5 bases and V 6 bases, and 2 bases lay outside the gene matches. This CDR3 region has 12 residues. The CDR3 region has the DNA TGCAGCGTCGGACAGGGGGCGACTGAAGCTTTCTTT. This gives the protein CSVGQGATEAFF.

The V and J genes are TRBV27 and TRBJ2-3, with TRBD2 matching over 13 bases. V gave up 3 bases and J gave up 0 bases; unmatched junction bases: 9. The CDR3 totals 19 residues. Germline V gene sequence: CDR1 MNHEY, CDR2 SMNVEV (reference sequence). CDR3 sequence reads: CASSFFVTSGRGSTDTQYF. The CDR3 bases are TGTGCCAGCAGTTTCTTCGTCACTAGCGGGAGGGGAAGCACAGATACGCAGTATTTT.

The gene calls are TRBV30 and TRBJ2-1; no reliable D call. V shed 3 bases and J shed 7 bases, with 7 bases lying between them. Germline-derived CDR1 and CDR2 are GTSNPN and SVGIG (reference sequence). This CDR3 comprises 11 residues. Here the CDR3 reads CAWRARNEQFF. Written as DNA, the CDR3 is TGTGCCTGGAGGGCACGAAATGAGCAGTTCTTC.

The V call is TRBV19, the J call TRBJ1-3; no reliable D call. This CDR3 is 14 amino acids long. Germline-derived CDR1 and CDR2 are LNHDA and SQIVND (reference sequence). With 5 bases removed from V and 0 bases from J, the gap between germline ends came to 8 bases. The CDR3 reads CASSEVSSGNTIYF. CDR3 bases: TGTGCCAGTAGTGAAGTCAGCTCTGGAAACACCATATATTTT.

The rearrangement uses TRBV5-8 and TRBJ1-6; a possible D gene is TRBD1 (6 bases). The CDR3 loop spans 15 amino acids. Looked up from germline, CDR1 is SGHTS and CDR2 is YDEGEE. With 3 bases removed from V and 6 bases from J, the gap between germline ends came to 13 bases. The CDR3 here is CASSWGQGRNSPLHF. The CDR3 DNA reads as TGTGCCAGCAGCTGGGGGCAGGGCCGTAATTCACCCCTCCACTTT.

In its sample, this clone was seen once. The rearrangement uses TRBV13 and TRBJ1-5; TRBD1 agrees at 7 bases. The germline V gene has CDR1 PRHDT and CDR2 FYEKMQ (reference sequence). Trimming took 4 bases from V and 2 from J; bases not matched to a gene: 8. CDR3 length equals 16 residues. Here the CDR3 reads CASSWRTGSGNQPQHF. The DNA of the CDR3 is TGTGCCAGCAGCTGGAGGACAGGCTCAGGCAATCAGCCCCAGCATTTT.

CDR3 amino acids: CASSTAGQLGKLFF. The CDR3 bases are TGTGCCAGTAGTACGGCGGGGCAACTGGGAAAACTGTTTTTT. V gene TRBV19 combines with J gene TRBJ1-4, with D perhaps matching TRBD1 (5 bases). CDR1 and CDR2 (germline): LNHDA, SQIVND (reference sequence). Deletions cut 4 bases from V and 10 bases from J, with 16 bases between. This CDR3 comprises 14 residues.

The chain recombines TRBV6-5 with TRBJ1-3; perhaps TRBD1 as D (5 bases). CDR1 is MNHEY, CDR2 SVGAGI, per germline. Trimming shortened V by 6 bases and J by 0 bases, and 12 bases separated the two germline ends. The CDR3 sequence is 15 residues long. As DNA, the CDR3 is TGTGCCAGCAGGGATCCAGGGTCCTCTGGAAACACCATATATTTT. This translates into CASRDPGSSGNTIYF.

Written as DNA, the CDR3 is TGTGCCAGCAGCCCGCGGGACAGGGTACAAGAGACCCAGTACTTC. It is translated as CASSPRDRVQETQYF. The V and J genes are TRBV11-2 and TRBJ2-5; 9 positions match TRBD1. The V and J ends lost 5 bases and 2 bases, in that order; junction bases with no gene match: 6. The CDR3 runs 15 residues. CDR1 SGHAT and CDR2 FQNNGV come from the germline V gene. The complete variable domain, with remaining parts taken from reference TRBV11-2 and TRBJ2-5, reads EAGVAQSPRYKIIEKRQSVAFWCNPISGHATLYWYQQILGQGPKLLIQFQNNGVVDDSQLPKDRFSAERLKGVDSTLKIQPAKLEDSAVYLCASSPRDRVQETQYFGPGTRLLVL.

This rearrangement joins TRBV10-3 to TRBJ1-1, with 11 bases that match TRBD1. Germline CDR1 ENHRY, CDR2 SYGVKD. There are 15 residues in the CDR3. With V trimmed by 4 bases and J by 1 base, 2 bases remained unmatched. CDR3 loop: CAISGTGGANTEAFF. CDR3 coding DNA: TGTGCCATCAGTGGGACAGGGGGCGCGAACACTGAAGCTTTCTTT.

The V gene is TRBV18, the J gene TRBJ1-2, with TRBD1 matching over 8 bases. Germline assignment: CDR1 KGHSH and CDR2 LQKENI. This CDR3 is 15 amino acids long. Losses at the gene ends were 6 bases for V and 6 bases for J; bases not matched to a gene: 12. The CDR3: CASSIQQGVEDGYTF. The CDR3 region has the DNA TGTGCCAGCTCGATACAACAGGGGGTAGAGGATGGCTACACCTTC.

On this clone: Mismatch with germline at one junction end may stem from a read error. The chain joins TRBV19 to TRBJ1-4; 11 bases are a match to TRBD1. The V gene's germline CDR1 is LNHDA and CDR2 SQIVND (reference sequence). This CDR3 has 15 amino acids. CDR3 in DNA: TGTGCCAGTAGTCCCCAGGACAGGGGGCATGATAAACTGTTTTTT. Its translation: CASSPQDRGHDKLFF.

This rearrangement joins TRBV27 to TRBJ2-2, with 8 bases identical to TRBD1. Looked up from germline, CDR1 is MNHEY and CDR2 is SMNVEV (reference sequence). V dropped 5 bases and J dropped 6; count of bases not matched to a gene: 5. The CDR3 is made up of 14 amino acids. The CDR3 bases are TGTGCCAGCAGTCCCAGGGGGCTGGCCGGGGAGCTGTTTTTT. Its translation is CASSPRGLAGELFF.